These T cell receptor beta chains were read from a single sample in a study of blood T cells in healthy people across ages. TCRdb itself ran the 5' RACE reads through MiXCR, one entry per CDR3 protein. In the table there are 750,000 or so distinct CDR3 sequences, around 25% of which are singletons. A further study also used this sample, focusing on T cells of mothers and their children.

Sequenced input: blood. Source of these receptors: a boy under 18 in good health. Each CDR3 is given with its conserved first and last residue. Only some rows state a clone size, as once, few, many or a class for expanded clones.

CDR3 length | clone size | V gene | CDR3 protein
15 | few | TRBV6-1 | CASNPGQGAYEKRFF
15 | NA | TRBV27 | CASSLKQGYTGELFF
15 | few | TRBV19 | CASSIDSFYYNEQFF
14 | NA | TRBV20-1 | CSAREGGRKGEQYF
11 | NA | TRBV7-6 | CASSSEGTIYF
14 | NA | TRBV28 | CASSLWQESYGYTF
12 | NA | TRBV29-1 | CSVIGGPETQYF
14 | few | TRBV27 | CASSLRGGKETQYF
17 | few | TRBV9 | CASSPFGTGATNEKLFF
14 | NA | TRBV10-3 | CATSGTSGRNEQFF
13 | few | TRBV10-3 | CAISGGIQETQYF
14 | once | TRBV28 | CASYRGWSSYEQYF
14 | NA | TRBV7-9 | CASSATGQGLEAFF
12 | NA | TRBV12-3/TRBV12-4 | CASTAGSGTQYF
14 | once | TRBV29-1 | CSVEFGTGGEKLFF
13 | few | TRBV12-5 | CASDSGKNDEQFF
24 | few | TRBV12-5 | CASGLVSVRLAGSVADRAKNIQYF
16 | NA | TRBV9 | CASSVGAGGGYNEQFF
16 | NA | TRBV28 | CASGLRTGIVHNEQFF
15 | few | TRBV14 | CASSRSLDEQETQYF
16 | once | TRBV4-2 | CASSPIGAGGFYEQYF
13 | NA | TRBV29-1 | CSVEGWGQETQYF
13 | NA | TRBV7-8 | CASIGRGYETQYF
14 | few | TRBV12-3/TRBV12-4 | CASSPLTGSSPLHF
14 | NA | TRBV6-6 | CASRVEGRSYEQYF
16 | few | TRBV28 | CASSLPRTDLNEKLFF
13 | NA | TRBV6-2/TRBV6-3 | CASSYDPSGEQFF
13 | NA | TRBV6-2/TRBV6-3 | CASTTGEVQPQHF
12 | NA | TRBV7-3 | CASSLNSEEQFF
15 | NA | TRBV7-8 | CASSLVPGAREKLFF
15 | NA | TRBV2 | CASSEGAVGKNIQYF
16 | NA | TRBV21-1 | CASSTRQGRGKNIQYF
15 | NA | TRBV24-1 | CATSDLKGTGNEQFF
12 | few | TRBV15 | CATSDKNTEAFF
14 | few | TRBV27 | CASSPGTSGGVQFF
12 | few | TRBV29-1 | CSVGDVNYGYTF
13 | few | TRBV18 | CASLQDYTDTQYF
14 | NA | TRBV18 | CASSQIYRVDEQFF
15 | few | TRBV7-2 | CASSLSGVTTDTQYF
13 | few | TRBV20-1 | CSASVQGLYGYTF
14 | NA | TRBV16 | CASSQVRGNSPLHF
13 | NA | TRBV5-1 | CASSLVSGPEQFF
15 | few | TRBV6-5 | CASTRESGGVSPLHF
15 | NA | TRBV7-2 | CASSLSHDRVDTIYF
15 | few | TRBV9 | CASSVERETGYGYTF
16 | few | TRBV28 | CASSYQGGWNTGELFF
15 | few | TRBV11-3 | CASSRADHGTGTQYF
14 | few | TRBV4-1 | CASSDTSGRGEQYF
15 | NA | TRBV18 | CASSPREPSSSEQYF
15 | few | TRBV20-1 | CSASSATPGIHEQYF
15 | NA | TRBV20-1 | CSARDGDRGFDTQYF